These 21 T cell receptor beta chains were all obtained from the same sample, sequenced in a study. TCRdb reprocessed the RT-PCR reads with MiXCR, giving one entry per CDR3 protein. The sample gives more than 600,000 distinct CDR3 sequences, 14% of which show up once; 3.6% is in the top ten. The sequencing input was memory CD4+ T cells from blood. The source is a female donor in good health, serving as a healthy control.

V usage is TRBV20-1 and J usage is TRBJ2-5, with 7 positions matching TRBD1. CDR3 size: 13 residues. V trimming: 5 bases; J trimming: 4 bases; junction bases outside the gene matches: 7. The germline gives CDR1 DFQATT, CDR2 SNEGSKA (reference sequence). The DNA for the CDR3 is TGCAGTGCTGGTCCGACAGGGTTAGAGACCCAGTACTTC. This gives the protein CSAGPTGLETQYF.

This clonotype was recorded many times. The V and J genes are TRBV4-2 and TRBJ2-7; TRBD1 agrees at 11 bases. This CDR3 is built from 18 residues. The germline gives CDR1 LGHNA, CDR2 YNFKEQ. V lost 2 bases, J lost 4 bases, and 13 bases stayed unmatched. The CDR3 nucleotides read TGTGCCAGCAGCCAACTATTCCCGGAGGGACAGGGGGGGTACGAGCAGTACTTC. It codes for CASSQLFPEGQGGYEQYF.

In this sample, this clonotype turned up many times. The chain employs TRBV10-3 and TRBJ2-2, with D perhaps TRBD2 (5 bases). Per the germline V gene, CDR1 is ENHRY and CDR2 is SYGVKD. V was cut by 4 bases and J by 0 bases, with 21 bases left in between. The CDR3 is 19 amino acids. The DNA of the CDR3 is TGTGCCATCAGTGCATCCCCTCCGAGCGGCACACCGAACACCGGGGAGCTGTTTTTT. It specifies CAISASPPSGTPNTGELFF.

This clonotype showed up just a few times. This chain uses TRBV6-6 with TRBJ1-2; D is unresolved. CDR3 length: 14 amino acids. Germline values: CDR1 MNHNY, CDR2 SVGAGI (reference sequence). V was cut by 2 bases and J by 3 bases, with 10 bases left in between. CDR3 sequence reads: CASSYVQRDYGYTF. The CDR3 DNA reads TGTGCCAGCAGTTACGTCCAGAGAGACTATGGCTACACCTTC.

This clonotype showed up many times. V and J are TRBV7-2 and TRBJ2-7; tentatively, D is TRBD2 (5 bases). The germline V gene encodes CDR1 SGHTA and CDR2 FQGNSA. The CDR3 length is 14 residues. With 4 bases removed from V and 3 bases from J, the gap between germline ends came to 13 bases. The CDR3 reads CASSSDLGVYEQYF. CDR3 nucleotide sequence: TGTGCCAGCAGCTCCGACCTCGGGGTCTACGAGCAGTACTTC. Based on the CDR3 plus reference TRBV7-2 and TRBJ2-7, the full variable domain is GAGVSQSPSNKVTEKGKDVELRCDPISGHTALYWYRQSLGQGLEFLIYFQGNSAPDKSGLPSDRFSAERTGGSVSTLTIQRTQQEDSAVYLCASSSDLGVYEQYFGPGTRLTVT.

The J gene is TRBJ1-2, the V gene TRBV27; perhaps TRBD1 as D (6 bases). The CDR3 totals 16 residues. Trimming left V 1 base short and J 8 bases short, with 20 bases between. The V gene's germline CDR1 is MNHEY and CDR2 SMNVEV (reference sequence). This CDR3 reads CASSLYKGDPRGGYTF. CDR3 nucleotide sequence: TGTGCCAGCAGTTTATATAAAGGGGACCCCAGGGGAGGCTACACCTTC.

This clonotype was observed a few times. V is TRBV15 and J is TRBJ2-4; D is ambiguous. The germline V gene has CDR1 LNHNV and CDR2 YYDKDF (reference sequence). Trimming shortened V by 0 bases and J by 8 bases, and 8 bases separated the two germline ends. This CDR3 has 13 residues. The CDR3 loop is CATSRDLEDIQYF. The CDR3 nucleotides are TGTGCCACCAGCAGAGATTTAGAGGACATTCAGTACTTC.

This clonotype occurred a few times. This rearrangement joins TRBV5-1 to TRBJ2-2, with no clear D. The germline V gene has CDR1 SGHRS and CDR2 YFSETQ. This CDR3 is built from 15 residues. V lost 0 bases and J 5 bases, leaving 11 bases between the germline ends. The CDR3: CASSLGDLRTGELFF. The CDR3 region has the DNA TGCGCCAGCAGCTTGGGGGATTTGCGGACCGGGGAGCTGTTTTTT.

This clonotype was found many times. This chain uses TRBV29-1 with TRBJ2-1; D is uncertain. Per the germline V gene, CDR1 is SQVTM and CDR2 is ANQGSEA. The V end was cut by 3 bases, the J end by 4 bases, with 10 bases between. The CDR3 contains 13 residues. The CDR3: CSVELFGYNEQFF. For the CDR3, the DNA is TGCAGCGTTGAGCTCTTCGGTTACAATGAGCAGTTCTTC.

The genes are TRBV5-6 and TRBJ2-5, with 12 bases lining up with TRBD2. With 4 bases clipped from V and 5 bases from J, the junction kept 6 bases outside the gene matches. CDR3 length: 15 residues. CDR1 SGHDT and CDR2 YYEEEE come from the germline V gene. The CDR3 protein is CASSRLAGEEETQYF. As DNA, the CDR3 is TGTGCCAGCAGCAGACTAGCGGGAGAGGAGGAGACCCAGTACTTC.

This clonotype was counted a few times. The CDR3 DNA sequence: TGCAGTGCGCCTACAGGGGGCGGGTCACCCCTCCACTTT. This gives the protein CSAPTGGGSPLHF. The chain joins TRBV20-1 to TRBJ1-6, with TRBD1 matching 9 bases. Germline CDR1 is DFQATT and CDR2 is SNEGSKA (reference sequence). V was clipped by 6 bases and J by 10 bases; unmatched bases: 7. This CDR3 contains 13 residues.

The J gene is TRBJ1-5, the V gene TRBV6-6; D is perhaps TRBD1 (6 bases). From germline, CDR1 is MNHNY and CDR2 SVGAGI (reference sequence). CDR3 length equals 17 residues. V shed 7 bases and J shed 5 bases, with 24 bases lying between them. DNA for the CDR3: TGTGCCAGCACTCTAAACTTCCAGGGGTTTTCGCATCAGCCCCAGCATTTT. Its protein product is CASTLNFQGFSHQPQHF.

The J gene is TRBJ2-3, the V gene TRBV6-6; TRBD2 agrees at 12 bases. Germline assignment: CDR1 MNHNY and CDR2 SVGAGI (reference sequence). The V and J ends lost 4 bases and 5 bases, in that order; junction bases with no gene match: 16. This CDR3 comprises 19 residues. The DNA of the CDR3 is TGTGCCAGCAGTTCATCAGGGACTCTAGCGGGGGGGCGATTAGATACGCAGTATTTT. Protein product: CASSSSGTLAGGRLDTQYF.

The rearrangement uses TRBV7-9 and TRBJ1-2; TRBD1 is a possible D gene (5 bases). Germline CDR1 is SEHNR and CDR2 is FQNEAQ (reference sequence). The CDR3 contains 13 residues. Trimming took off 4 bases at V and 8 bases at J, with 14 bases between the two ends. The CDR3 DNA reads TGTGCCAGCAGCTCGAGGCGGGGGGAAGGCTACACCTTC. This gives the protein CASSSRRGEGYTF. Together with reference TRBV7-9 and TRBJ1-2, the CDR3 gives the full variable domain: DTGVSQNPRHKITKRGQNVTFRCDPISEHNRLYWYRQTLGQGPEFLTYFQNEAQLEKSRLLSDRFSAERPKGSFSTLEIQRTEQGDSAMYLCASSSRRGEGYTFGSGTRLTVV.

The V gene is TRBV27, the J gene TRBJ1-1; 11 bases align to TRBD1. This CDR3 region has 18 residues. Germline V CDR1 and CDR2: MNHEY, SMNVEV (reference sequence). Trimming at V came to 6 bases and at J to 2 bases, leaving 14 bases not matched to a gene. In DNA, the CDR3 is TGTGCCAGCAGCCCCGGGACAGGGGGGAGAGGAACTAACACTGAAGCTTTCTTT. This encodes CASSPGTGGRGTNTEAFF.

The gene calls are TRBV4-3 and TRBJ2-1, with D possibly matching TRBD2 (6 bases). CDR3 length: 16 amino acids. Germline CDR1 LGHNA, CDR2 YSLEER. V lost 4 bases and J lost 2, with 15 bases in between. The CDR3 is CASSPGTGQTYNEQFF. The CDR3 coding sequence is TGCGCCAGCAGCCCCGGGACTGGCCAAACCTACAATGAGCAGTTCTTC.

The chain has TRBV5-8 and TRBJ2-7; D remains ambiguous. Germline V gene lookup returns CDR1 SGHTS and CDR2 YDEGEE. This CDR3 comprises 15 residues. V shed 0 bases and J shed 3 bases, with 13 bases lying between them. This CDR3 reads CASSLGKGLNYEQYF. The CDR3 nucleotides read TGTGCCAGCAGCTTGGGAAAGGGTCTTAACTACGAGCAGTACTTC.

This clonotype has only a few counts. J is TRBJ1-5 and V is TRBV27, with D unresolved. Germline values: CDR1 MNHEY, CDR2 SMNVEV (reference sequence). The CDR3 runs 13 residues. Trimming left V 2 bases short and J 6 bases short, with 8 bases between. CDR3 bases: TGTGCCAGCAGTTTAGAAAGGGCTCAGCCCCAGCATTTT. It encodes CASSLERAQPQHF.

This clonotype showed up many times. This chain connects TRBV13 to TRBJ2-7, with 8 bases lining up with TRBD2. Germline CDR1 PRHDT, CDR2 FYEKMQ (reference sequence). CDR3 length equals 19 residues. V gave up 1 base and J gave up 1 base; unmatched junction bases: 15. The CDR3 bases are TGTGCCAGCAGCTTAGAAGTAAGGGGGGCGGGAGGTTGGTCCTACGAGCAGTACTTC. Residues: CASSLEVRGAGGWSYEQYF.

This clonotype was seen ten or more times. The chain recombines TRBV5-1 with TRBJ2-5; D not certain. V lost 4 bases, J lost 4 bases, and 17 bases lay in between. Germline lookup yields CDR1 SGHRS and CDR2 YFSETQ. CDR3 length: 15 residues. CDR3 amino acids: CASSPFGGWLETQYF. CDR3 nucleotides: TGCGCCAGCAGCCCCTTCGGTGGGTGGCTAGAGACCCAGTACTTC.

The CDR3 sequence is CASSPGTSGRAWETQYF. CDR3 nucleotides: TGTGCCAGCAGCCCTGGGACTAGCGGGAGGGCCTGGGAGACCCAGTACTTC. The rearrangement links TRBV7-2 to TRBJ2-5; 16 nucleotides line up with TRBD2. J was trimmed by 5 bases and V by 5 bases; bases with no gene match: 8. From germline, CDR1 is SGHTA and CDR2 FQGNSA. CDR3 size: 17 residues.